The rows below give T cell receptor beta chains drawn from one sample of a study of CD8+CD57+ T cells in acquired aplastic anemia. TCRdb used MiXCR to reprocess the reads, holding one entry per CDR3 protein. The sample yields around 170,000 distinct CDR3 sequences, 50% to 75% seen once. The specimen sequenced was sorted CD4+, CD8+, or CD8+CD57+ T cells (not recorded which) from PBMCs. These receptors all come from a human donor in good health. CDR3s include the opening cysteine and the closing phenylalanine or tryptophan. A D gene is named only where the DNA matches it firmly. Where a row states a size, it is once, few, many or the class of an expanded clone; other rows omit it.

J	V	D	length	size	CDR3	DNA
TRBJ1-3	TRBV10-2	TRBD1	14	-	CASSGTGAGNTIYF	TGCGCCAGCAGTGGGACAGGGGCTGGAAACACCATATATTTT
TRBJ2-3	TRBV7-9	TRBD2	15	few	CASSLVGGGVDTQYF	TGTGCCAGCAGCTTAGTCGGGGGGGGCGTAGATACGCAGTATTTT
TRBJ2-7	TRBV29-1	-	12	-	CSVEGTSYEQYF	TGCAGCGTTGAAGGGACTTCGTACGAGCAGTACTTC
TRBJ2-4	TRBV7-2	-	12	-	CASSLRSGIQYF	TGTGCCAGCAGCTTGCGATCAGGAATTCAGTACTTC
TRBJ2-3	TRBV4-1	-	14	-	CASSLESSTDTQYF	TGTGCCAGCAGCTTGGAGTCTAGCACAGATACGCAGTATTTT
TRBJ2-7	TRBV7-9	-	14	few	CASSLAGATGQQYF	TGTGCCAGCAGCTTAGCGGGGGCGACTGGTCAGCAGTACTTC
TRBJ1-2	TRBV14	-	15	-	CASSQDRTDNYGYTF	TGTGCCAGCAGCCAAGATCGGACAGATAACTATGGCTACACCTTC
TRBJ2-6	TRBV15	-	19	-	CATSRTSTSFFSGANVLTF	TGTGCCACCAGCAGAACAAGTACTAGCTTTTTCTCTGGGGCCAACGTCCTGACTTTC
TRBJ1-1	TRBV6-5	TRBD1	13	-	CASSRDRNTEAFF	TGTGCCAGCAGCCGGGACAGGAACACTGAAGCTTTCTTT
TRBJ2-2	TRBV7-9	-	14	-	CASSDLRNTGELFF	TGTGCCAGCAGCGACCTCAGGAACACCGGGGAGCTGTTTTTT
TRBJ2-2	TRBV7-9	-	16	-	CASSLPERANTGELFF	TGTGCCAGCAGCTTACCTGAGAGGGCGAACACCGGGGAGCTGTTTTTT
TRBJ2-7	TRBV5-4	-	11	few	CASSFGNEQYF	TGTGCCAGCAGCTTCGGTAACGAGCAGTACTTC
TRBJ2-7	TRBV15	-	16	-	CATSRDGDLGSYEQYF	TGTGCCACCAGCAGAGATGGGGACTTGGGTTCCTACGAGCAGTACTTC
TRBJ2-7	TRBV20-1	-	11	-	CSLRRGEEQYF	TGCAGCCTGAGGAGGGGGGAAGAGCAGTACTTC
TRBJ1-2	TRBV25-1	-	21	-	CASSAGAPAAQLRPQKFGYTF	TGTGCCAGCAGTGCTGGCGCTCCGGCAGCCCAACTCCGACCTCAAAAATTTGGCTACACCTTC
TRBJ2-1	TRBV5-8	TRBD2	16	many	CASSLGPGLAGNEQFF	TGTGCCAGCAGCCTGGGGCCGGGACTAGCGGGGAATGAGCAGTTCTTC
TRBJ2-7	TRBV13	TRBD2	17	-	CASSRVGGAENSYEQYF	TGTGCCAGCAGCCGAGTCGGGGGGGCAGAAAACTCCTACGAGCAGTACTTC
TRBJ2-1	TRBV20-1	-	11	few	CSALKVHEQFF	TGCAGCGCGCTAAAAGTCCATGAGCAGTTCTTC
TRBJ1-5	TRBV12-3/TRBV12-4	-	16	many	CASSLRQGLSNQPQHF	TGTGCCAGCAGTTTAAGGCAGGGGTTATCCAATCAGCCCCAGCATTTT
TRBJ1-1	TRBV29-1	TRBD1	12	-	CSGGQGNTEAFF	TGCAGCGGGGGACAGGGGAACACTGAAGCTTTCTTT
TRBJ1-3	TRBV25-1	-	17	-	CASSGPGRLCSGNTIYF	TGTGCCAGCAGTGGCCCTGGGAGGCTGTGCTCTGGAAACACCATATATTTT
TRBJ1-4	TRBV2	-	12	-	CASSEVGEKLFF	TGTGCCAGCAGCGAAGTGGGTGAAAAACTGTTTTTT